Following are 18 T cell receptor beta chains from one sample sequenced in a study of blood T cell repertoires in COVID-19. Profiled with immunoSEQ multiplex PCR; TCRdb holds only in-frame clones, not every one. The top ten hold 1.6% of the sample, which has roughly 250,000 clones, more than 75% seen once. The sequenced sample consisted of PBMCs or T cells enriched from blood (not recorded which). These receptors were taken from a woman aged 45-65 years who had recovered from COVID-19.

The CDR3 nucleotides are TGTGCCACCCGGAGCTGGGGGCCGGGGACTGAAGCTTTCTTT. Translated: CATRSWGPGTEAFF. This chain uses TRBV15 with TRBJ1-1; D might be TRBD1 (6 bases). This CDR3 is built from 14 residues. Trimming removed 8 bases at V and 5 bases at J, with 18 bases between. Germline lookup yields CDR1 LNHNV and CDR2 YYDKDF (reference sequence). Using reference TRBV15 and TRBJ1-1 for the parts outside the CDR3, the full variable domain is DAMVIQNPRYQVTQFGKPVTLSCSQTLNHNVMYWYQQKSSQAPKLLFHYYDKDFNNEADTPDNFQSRRPNTSFCFLDIRSPGLGDTAMYLCATRSWGPGTEAFFGQGTRLTVV.

The chain is built from TRBV19 and TRBJ2-1, with unresolved D. The CDR3 has 13 residues. In germline, CDR1 is LNHDA, CDR2 SQIVND (reference sequence). V gave up 6 bases and J gave up 2 bases, with 8 bases separating them. The CDR3 protein is CASRPRAYNEQFF. CDR3 bases: TGTGCCAGTAGACCCCGCGCCTACAATGAGCAGTTCTTC. Combining the CDR3 with reference TRBV19 and TRBJ2-1 gives the whole variable domain DGGITQSPKYLFRKEGQNVTLSCEQNLNHDAMYWYRQDPGQGLRLIYYSQIVNDFQKGDIAEGYSVSREKKESFPLTVTSAQKNPTAFYLCASRPRAYNEQFFGPGTRLTVL.

The sample holds one count of this clone. V is TRBV2 and J is TRBJ2-3; TRBD2 agrees at 8 bases. Germline-derived CDR1 and CDR2 are SNHLY and FYNNEI. The V and J ends lost 9 bases and 4 bases, in that order; junction bases with no gene match: 21. The CDR3 is made up of 18 amino acids. The CDR3 reads CAREGAGDVNSVPDTQYF. CDR3 DNA: TGTGCCAGAGAGGGAGCGGGAGACGTAAACTCAGTACCAGATACGCAGTATTTT.

J is TRBJ2-7 and V is TRBV4-1; 13 bases are a match to TRBD2. Losses at the gene ends were 4 bases for V and 1 base for J; bases not matched to a gene: 7. From germline, CDR1 is MGHRA and CDR2 YSYEKL. The CDR3 covers 17 residues. CDR3 nucleotide sequence: TGCGCCAGCAGCCGTCGACTAGCGGGAGGAGATTCCTACGAGCAGTACTTC. Its translation: CASSRRLAGGDSYEQYF.

The chain joins TRBV9 to TRBJ2-5; 12 bases are shared with TRBD2. The CDR3 extends over 15 amino acids. V lost 0 bases and J lost 5; bases outside the gene matches: 2. The germline V gene encodes CDR1 SGDLS and CDR2 YYNGEE. This CDR3 is CASSVASGRVETQYF. The CDR3, as DNA: TGTGCCAGCAGCGTAGCTAGCGGGAGGGTCGAGACCCAGTACTTC.

The V gene is TRBV27, the J gene TRBJ2-1; 13 positions match TRBD2. With V trimmed by 4 bases and J by 8 bases, 8 bases remained unmatched. The germline CDR1 and CDR2 sequences are MNHEY and SMNVEV (reference sequence). The CDR3 contains 16 residues. Here the CDR3 reads CASSSWTSGSQDEQFF. In DNA, the CDR3 is TGTGCCAGCAGTTCCTGGACTAGCGGGAGTCAGGATGAGCAGTTCTTC.

The table lists this clone with a few counts. Its ends do not fully match the called genes, so a read error is possible. In DNA, the CDR3 is TGTGCCAGCAGCTTAGGCCGGGTCGGGAGGGATTATTACGGGCAGTACTTC. It translates to CASSLGRVGRDYYGQYF. The rearrangement joins TRBV7-2 to TRBJ2-7; 8 positions agree with TRBD2. Per germline, CDR1 SGHTA and CDR2 FQGNSA. This CDR3 is built from 17 residues.

J is TRBJ2-7 and V is TRBV28; 8 bases are shared with TRBD1. Germline-derived CDR1 and CDR2 are MDHEN and SYDVKM. The CDR3 has 11 residues. V shed 6 bases and J 8 bases; nucleotides not matched to a gene: 3. The CDR3 here is CASRRQGKQYF. For the CDR3, the DNA is TGTGCCAGCAGGAGACAGGGGAAGCAGTACTTC. The whole variable domain, remainder taken from reference TRBV28 and TRBJ2-7, is DVKVTQSSRYLVKRTGEKVFLECVQDMDHENMFWYRQDPGLGLRLIYFSYDVKMKEKGDIPEGYSVSREKKERFSLILESASTNQTSMYLCASRRQGKQYFGPGTRLTVT.

This sequence joins TRBV7-3 and TRBJ2-1; D is unresolved. Germline CDR1 and CDR2: SGHTA and FQGTGA. The CDR3 has 13 amino acids. V was trimmed by 2 bases and J by 6 bases, leaving 8 bases between them. CDR3 amino acids: CASSLYGSNEQFF. CDR3 DNA sequence: TGTGCCAGCAGCTTATACGGGTCCAATGAGCAGTTCTTC.

This chain connects TRBV5-8 to TRBJ2-3; TRBD2 matches at 11 bases. The ends lost 7 bases at V and 1 base at J; junction bases unmatched: 2. The CDR3 loop spans 14 amino acids. CDR1 is SGHTS, CDR2 YDEGEE, per germline. The CDR3 DNA is TGTGCCAGCGGACTAGCGGGCCGCACAGATACGCAGTATTTT. It encodes CASGLAGRTDTQYF.

In this sample, this clone turned up a few times. This chain joins TRBV28 and TRBJ2-7; 7 bases agree with TRBD1. The CDR3 has 14 amino acids. The J segment lost 3 bases and the V segment lost 4 bases, leaving 6 bases of the junction unmatched. CDR1 is MDHEN, CDR2 SYDVKM, per germline. As DNA, the CDR3 is TGTGCCAGCAGTTGGGACAGAACAATCTACGAGCAGTACTTC. Translating it yields CASSWDRTIYEQYF.

V gene TRBV5-5 combines with J gene TRBJ2-7, with D possibly being TRBD1 (6 bases). The CDR3 is 14 amino acids. Deletions cut 4 bases from V and 3 bases from J, with 14 bases between. Germline CDR1 and CDR2: SGHKS and YYEKEE (reference sequence). CDR3 protein: CASSATRGHYEQYF. The CDR3 DNA sequence: TGTGCCAGCAGCGCGACCAGGGGCCACTACGAGCAGTACTTC.

The CDR3 nucleotides are TGTGCCAGCAGCGTATCCCGGACTAGCCGCGGTAATGAGCAGTTCTTC. Protein: CASSVSRTSRGNEQFF. V gene TRBV5-5 combines with J gene TRBJ2-1; 8 bases line up with TRBD2. CDR3 size: 16 residues. The V gene's germline CDR1 is SGHKS and CDR2 YYEKEE (reference sequence). J lost 7 bases, V lost 4 bases, and 13 bases had no gene match.

The CDR3 sequence: CASSPQRSWTGELFF. The CDR3, as DNA: TGTGCCAGCAGCCCCCAGAGGAGTTGGACCGGGGAGCTGTTTTTT. This chain connects TRBV9 to TRBJ2-2, with unresolved D. The germline gives CDR1 SGDLS, CDR2 YYNGEE. This CDR3 contains 15 residues. V gave up 4 bases and J gave up 5 bases, with 15 bases separating them. The variable domain in full, with the rest retrieved from reference TRBV9 and TRBJ2-2, is DSGVTQTPKHLITATGQRVTLRCSPRSGDLSVYWYQQSLDQGLQFLIQYYNGEERAKGNILERFSAQQFPDLHSELNLSSLELGDSALYFCASSPQRSWTGELFFGEGSRLTVL.

The CDR3 region is CASRTGPSNQPQHF. In DNA, the CDR3 is TGTGCCAGTAGAACAGGACCTAGCAATCAGCCCCAGCATTTT. The chain carries TRBV19 and TRBJ1-5; perhaps TRBD1 as D (5 bases). V was pared by 6 bases and J by 0 bases, with 9 bases between. This CDR3 comprises 14 residues. CDR1 and CDR2 from the germline V gene are LNHDA and SQIVND (reference sequence).

The V gene is TRBV7-9, the J gene TRBJ2-7, with 9 bases fitting TRBD2. The CDR3 consists of 14 residues. V gave up 4 bases and J gave up 5 bases; unmatched junction bases: 6. Per the germline V gene, CDR1 is SEHNR and CDR2 is FQNEAQ (reference sequence). The chain's CDR3 is CASSSSGLADEQYF. The CDR3 region has the DNA TGTGCCAGCAGCTCCTCGGGACTAGCTGACGAGCAGTACTTC.

The chain carries TRBV19 and TRBJ2-5, with 9 bases lining up with TRBD2. CDR3 length: 14 amino acids. The germline gives CDR1 LNHDA, CDR2 SQIVND (reference sequence). V lost 8 bases and J lost 2; bases outside the gene matches: 6. The CDR3 here is CASRQTSGQETQYF. CDR3 nucleotide sequence: TGTGCCAGTCGGCAGACTAGCGGACAAGAGACCCAGTACTTC.

This clone came up once. This sequence joins TRBV12-3 or TRBV12-4 and TRBJ2-7; D not resolved. The CDR3 sequence is 13 residues long. V lost 2 bases to trimming and J lost 6 bases, with 11 bases between them. CDR3 region: CASSLLRSSEQYF. The CDR3, as DNA: TGTGCCAGCAGTTTACTCCGCTCCAGCGAGCAGTACTTC.